This T cell receptor (beta chain) comes out of a study of Graves' ophthalmopathy and Graves' hyperthyroidism. This clonotype appeared many times. Patients with other autoimmune diseases, uncontrolled infections, pregnancy or lactation were excluded. PBMCs originated in 10 ml of fresh peripheral blood. RNA transcripts were the source from which TCR beta CDR3 regions were amplified. After a first-round RT-PCR with HTBI primers, a second-round multiplex PCR was run. TCRdb re-derived calls from the multiplex PCR reads in MiXCR, one entry per CDR3 protein. The table includes around 600,000 distinct CDR3 sequences, over 40% detected once. The CDR3 is 16 residues long. Germline V CDR1 and CDR2: SNHLY, FYNNEI. The V end was cut by 0 bases, the J end by 0 bases, with 9 bases between.

Material: peripheral blood. The sequence was obtained from an adult man with Graves' ophthalmopathy. This rearrangement joins TRBV2 to TRBJ1-3, with D unresolved. The CDR3 region is CASSEASVDSGNTIYF. The CDR3, as DNA: TGTGCCAGCAGTGAAGCGTCAGTCGACTCTGGAAACACCATATATTTT. The whole variable domain, filled in from reference TRBV2 and TRBJ1-3, reads EPEVTQTPSHQVTQMGQEVILRCVPISNHLYFYWYRQILGQKVEFLVSFYNNEISEKSEIFDDQFSVERPDGSNFTLKIRSTKLEDSAMYFCASSEASVDSGNTIYFGEGSWLTVV.